The present TCR beta chain was sequenced within a study of T cells in localized non-small cell lung cancer. Turning to this clone: Its antigen is undetermined.

Regarding the study as a whole: Only one tumor region went through sequencing, so heterogeneity may still be there. Of the top 100 tumor clones, median roughly 60 were in adjacent lung, approximately 30 among its top 100. The greatest T cell clonality was found in uninvolved adjacent lung (higher than in tumor).

This CDR3 has 15 amino acids. The V end lost 2 bases, the J end lost 7 bases, and 17 bases lay between the germline ends. CDR1 and CDR2 from the germline V gene are MGHDK and SYGVNS. Generated by immunoSEQ multiplex PCR, the TCRdb table keeps only in-frame clones and is missing some. The table shows roughly 16,000 clones, with about 85% occurring only once. The chain uses TRBV25-1 and TRBJ1-2, with D possibly being TRBD1 (6 bases). The sequences come from peripheral blood, collected before any cancer treatment. The receptor was derived from a female donor of 60 years or more with stage I squamous cell lung carcinoma. The CDR3 here is CASSEPTGWGIGYTF. The CDR3 DNA reads as TGTGCCAGCAGTGAACCTACAGGGTGGGGCATTGGCTACACCTTC.